The 17 T cell receptor beta chains presented below share a single source sample, sequenced in a study of blood T cell repertoires in COVID-19. TCRdb keeps only in-frame clones here, not all; method: immunoSEQ multiplex PCR. The sample has more than 400,000 clones; roughly 88% are singletons. The sequenced material came from peripheral blood. Receptor source: a human donor in a cohort sampled during active COVID-19.

The J gene is TRBJ2-3, the V gene TRBV6-1; no clear D. Germline loops: CDR1 MNHNS, CDR2 SASEGT. V was trimmed by 2 bases and J by 2 bases, leaving 11 bases between them. This CDR3 is 15 amino acids long. The CDR3 loop reads CASSETFAYTDTQYF. CDR3 nucleotides: TGTGCCAGCAGTGAAACCTTTGCCTACACAGATACGCAGTATTTT.

Regarding this clone: A read error may be the cause here, since a much bigger clone is one base away. The J gene is TRBJ2-7, the V gene TRBV5-6; TRBD2 might be the D (5 bases). Trimming removed 2 bases from V and 5 bases from J, with 5 bases in between. CDR1 and CDR2 from the germline V gene are SGHDT and YYEEEE. There are 11 residues in the CDR3. The CDR3 nucleotides read TGTGCCAGCAGCTTCGGGGACGAGCAGTACTTC. This codes for CASSFGDEQYF.

This chain connects TRBV5-1 to TRBJ2-1; D is ambiguous. CDR1 and CDR2 (germline): SGHRS, YFSETQ. The CDR3 runs 15 residues. The V gene lost 4 bases and the J gene lost 4 bases, with 15 bases spanning the gap. The CDR3 region has the DNA TGCGCCAGCAGCCCCGCGGCTGACGCATACAATGAGCAGTTCTTC. Its protein is CASSPAADAYNEQFF.

This clone was seen a single time. Other DNA sequences of this sample code for an identical CDR3. The V and J genes are TRBV30 and TRBJ1-5; perhaps TRBD1 as D (6 bases). V lost 2 bases, J lost 7 bases, and 18 bases lay in between. The germline V gene has CDR1 GTSNPN and CDR2 SVGIG (reference sequence). This CDR3 contains 15 residues. The CDR3 spells CAWSYSRGLGQPQHF. CDR3 coding DNA: TGTGCCTGGAGTTACTCCAGGGGTCTGGGACAGCCCCAGCATTTT.

This clone was found once. The chain has TRBV5-5 and TRBJ2-1, with TRBD2 identical over 7 bases. The CDR3 has 15 amino acids. The V and J ends lost 0 bases and 3 bases, in that order; junction bases with no gene match: 3. Germline V lookup: CDR1 SGHKS, CDR2 YYEKEE (reference sequence). CDR3 sequence (DNA): TGTGCCAGCAGCTTGGGCGGGAGAAACTACAATGAGCAGTTCTTC. Its translation: CASSLGGRNYNEQFF.

This clone was counted only a few times. The chain joins TRBV19 to TRBJ2-2; 12 bases are shared with TRBD1. Unmatched junction bases numbered 3, after V lost 1 base and J lost 6 bases. The CDR3 runs to 16 residues. Germline assignment: CDR1 LNHDA and CDR2 SQIVND (reference sequence). This chain's CDR3 is CASSIGGQGAPGELFF. In DNA, the CDR3 is TGTGCCAGTAGTATAGGGGGACAGGGGGCCCCCGGGGAGCTGTTTTTT.

V usage is TRBV27 and J usage is TRBJ2-7, with TRBD2 matching over 10 bases. The CDR3 loop spans 18 amino acids. CDR1 is MNHEY and CDR2 is SMNVEV in the germline V gene (reference sequence). The J segment lost 0 bases and the V segment lost 2 bases, leaving 10 bases of the junction unmatched. The CDR3 coding sequence is TGTGCCAGCAGTTTAGCTAGCGGGGGAGTGGGTCCCTCCTACGAGCAGTACTTC. Residues: CASSLASGGVGPSYEQYF.

The V gene is TRBV12-3 or TRBV12-4, the J gene TRBJ2-1, with D uncertain. V was cut by 5 bases and J by 12 bases, with 14 bases left in between. CDR3 length: 12 residues. CDR3 bases: TGTGCCAGCAGTGAGATCCTCGATCGGCAGTTCTTC. Protein: CASSEILDRQFF.

Comment on this clone: The CDR3 does not end in the conserved phenylalanine or tryptophan, so this is likely a read error. No DNA is shown, since the ends of the CDR3 on it are uncertain; the CDR3 is the one TCRdb lists. This rearrangement joins TRBV23-1 to TRBJ2-4; TRBD1 is taken as the D call from the table, unchecked against the DNA. TRBV23-1 is classed as an ORF, of uncertain function. Ends included, the CDR3 has 13 residues. The CDR3: CASSQQSSGTGAL.

As DNA, the CDR3 is TGTGCCAGTAGTAAGGGGGTCCTTACAACCTACGAGCAGTACTTC. This encodes CASSKGVLTTYEQYF. This chain joins TRBV19 and TRBJ2-7; tentative D call: TRBD1 (6 bases). In germline, CDR1 is LNHDA, CDR2 SQIVND (reference sequence). The length of the CDR3 is 15 residues. V was cut by 4 bases and J by 2 bases, with 15 bases left in between. Using reference TRBV19 and TRBJ2-7 for the parts outside the CDR3, the full variable domain is DGGITQSPKYLFRKEGQNVTLSCEQNLNHDAMYWYRQDPGQGLRLIYYSQIVNDFQKGDIAEGYSVSREKKESFPLTVTSAQKNPTAFYLCASSKGVLTTYEQYFGPGTRLTVT.

This chain links TRBV12-2 with TRBJ1-2; no check of the table's D call, TRBD1, against the DNA was made. TRBV12-2 is classified as a pseudogene. The CDR3 consists of 16 residues. The CDR3 nucleotides are TGTGCAAGTCGCCCGGCTGGGTTAGACAGGGTCGATGGCTACACCTTC. Translated: CASRPAGLDRVDGYTF.

V gene TRBV9 combines with J gene TRBJ2-1; TRBD2 matches 12 bases. The CDR3 is 16 amino acids. Germline lookup yields CDR1 SGDLS and CDR2 YYNGEE. J gave up 8 bases and V 4 bases, and 10 bases lay outside the gene matches. CDR3: CASSLRLAGEWDEQFF. The CDR3 DNA sequence: TGTGCCAGCAGCTTAAGACTAGCGGGAGAGTGGGATGAGCAGTTCTTC.

V gene TRBV3-1 (or the pseudogene TRBV3-2) combines with J gene TRBJ2-7; 9 nucleotides match TRBD1. The germline V gene has CDR1 LGHDT and CDR2 YNNKEL (reference sequence). V lost 4 bases and J lost 2; bases outside the gene matches: 6. The CDR3 runs to 15 residues. The CDR3 bases are TGTGCCAGCAGCCCACGGACAGGGGAGACCTACGAGCAGTACTTC. It yields the protein CASSPRTGETYEQYF.

The V and J genes are TRBV19 and TRBJ2-7; 12 bases fit TRBD2. After removal of 5 bases from V and 6 bases from J, the junction contained 8 bases not matched to a gene. This CDR3 is built from 15 residues. Looked up from germline, CDR1 is LNHDA and CDR2 is SQIVND (reference sequence). CDR3 protein: CASSSTSGGNSEQYF. The CDR3 coding sequence is TGTGCCAGTAGTTCTACTAGCGGGGGGAACTCCGAGCAGTACTTC.

The CDR3 nucleotides read TGCGCCAGCAGCTTGTTACAGAACCAAGAGACCCAGTACTTC. Its translation is CASSLLQNQETQYF. The chain employs TRBV5-1 and TRBJ2-5; D is uncertain. V lost 1 base and J lost 0, with 7 bases in between. This CDR3 is 14 amino acids long. CDR1 is SGHRS and CDR2 is YFSETQ in the germline V gene. The full variable domain, with the rest looked up from reference TRBV5-1 and TRBJ2-5, is KAGVTQTPRYLIKTRGQQVTLSCSPISGHRSVSWYQQTPGQGLQFLFEYFSETQRNKGNFPGRFSGRQFSNSRSEMNVSTLELGDSALYLCASSLLQNQETQYFGPGTRLLVL.

This chain connects TRBV4-2 to TRBJ2-1, with 7 bases that match TRBD2. This CDR3 region has 13 residues. J lost 8 bases, V lost 5 bases, and 6 bases had no gene match. The germline V gene has CDR1 LGHNA and CDR2 YNFKEQ. CDR3: CASSGRGGDEQFF. CDR3 sequence (DNA): TGTGCCAGCAGCGGACGCGGGGGAGATGAGCAGTTCTTC.

This sequence joins TRBV2 and TRBJ2-1; D remains unclear. The CDR3 runs to 15 residues. Germline CDR1 SNHLY, CDR2 FYNNEI. V shed 6 bases and J shed 0 bases, with 12 bases lying between them. CDR3 nucleotides: TGTGCCAGCAGCGAACTACGGAGCTCCTACAATGAGCAGTTCTTC. It encodes CASSELRSSYNEQFF.